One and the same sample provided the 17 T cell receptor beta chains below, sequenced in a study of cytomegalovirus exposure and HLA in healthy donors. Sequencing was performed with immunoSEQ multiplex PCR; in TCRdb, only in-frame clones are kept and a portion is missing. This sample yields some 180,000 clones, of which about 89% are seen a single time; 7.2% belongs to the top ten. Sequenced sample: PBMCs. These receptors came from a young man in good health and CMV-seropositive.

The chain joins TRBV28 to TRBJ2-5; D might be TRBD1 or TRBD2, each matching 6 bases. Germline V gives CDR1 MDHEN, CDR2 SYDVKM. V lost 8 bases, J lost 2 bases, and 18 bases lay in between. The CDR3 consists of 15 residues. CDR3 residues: CASSTGGLGQETQYF. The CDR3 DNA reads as TGTGCCAGCTCAACCGGGGGCCTGGGGCAAGAGACCCAGTACTTC.

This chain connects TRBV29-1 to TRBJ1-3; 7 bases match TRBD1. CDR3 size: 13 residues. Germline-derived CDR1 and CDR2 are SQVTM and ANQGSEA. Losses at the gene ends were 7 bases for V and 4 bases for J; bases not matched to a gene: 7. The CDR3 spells CSGLTGLGNTIYF. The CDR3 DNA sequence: TGCAGCGGCCTGACAGGGTTAGGAAACACCATATATTTT.

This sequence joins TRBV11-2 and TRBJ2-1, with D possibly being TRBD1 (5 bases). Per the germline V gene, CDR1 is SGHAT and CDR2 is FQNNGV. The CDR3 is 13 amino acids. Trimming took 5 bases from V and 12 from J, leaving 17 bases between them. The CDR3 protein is CASSQMDNIGQFF. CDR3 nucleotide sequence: TGTGCCAGCAGCCAGATGGACAACATAGGGCAGTTCTTC.

The CDR3, as DNA: TGTGCCAGCACTGAGGGACAGGTCCGATACGAGCAGTACTTC. It is translated as CASTEGQVRYEQYF. The chain employs TRBV6-1 and TRBJ2-7, with 8 bases aligning to TRBD1. The CDR3 consists of 14 residues. Germline-derived CDR1 and CDR2 are MNHNS and SASEGT. The V gene end was trimmed by 7 bases and the J gene end by 4 bases; junction bases not matched to a gene: 9.

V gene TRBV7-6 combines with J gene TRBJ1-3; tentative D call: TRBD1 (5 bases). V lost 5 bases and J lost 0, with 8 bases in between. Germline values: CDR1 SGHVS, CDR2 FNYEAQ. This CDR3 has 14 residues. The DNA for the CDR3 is TGTGCCAGCAGCCTTGACAGCTCTGGAAACACCATATATTTT. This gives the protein CASSLDSSGNTIYF.

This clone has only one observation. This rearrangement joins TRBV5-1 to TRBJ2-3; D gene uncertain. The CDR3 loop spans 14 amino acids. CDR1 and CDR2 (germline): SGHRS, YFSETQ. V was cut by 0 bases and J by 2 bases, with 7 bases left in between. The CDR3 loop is CASSLDLPTDTQYF. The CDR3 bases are TGCGCCAGCAGCTTGGACTTACCCACAGATACGCAGTATTTT.

CDR3 amino acids: CASSVARGSYNEQFF. The CDR3 coding sequence is TGTGCCAGCAGCGTAGCTCGAGGTTCCTACAATGAGCAGTTCTTC. The chain carries TRBV9 and TRBJ2-1; D is ambiguous. Germline V gene data show CDR1 as SGDLS and CDR2 as YYNGEE. The V and J ends lost 0 bases and 1 base respectively, with 8 bases between them. The CDR3 is made up of 15 amino acids.

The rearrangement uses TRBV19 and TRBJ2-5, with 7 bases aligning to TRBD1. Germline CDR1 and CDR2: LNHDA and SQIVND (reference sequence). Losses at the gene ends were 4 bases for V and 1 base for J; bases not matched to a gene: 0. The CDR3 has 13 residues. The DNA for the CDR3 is TGTGCCAGTAGTAGGGACAGCCAAGAGACCCAGTACTTC. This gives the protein CASSRDSQETQYF.

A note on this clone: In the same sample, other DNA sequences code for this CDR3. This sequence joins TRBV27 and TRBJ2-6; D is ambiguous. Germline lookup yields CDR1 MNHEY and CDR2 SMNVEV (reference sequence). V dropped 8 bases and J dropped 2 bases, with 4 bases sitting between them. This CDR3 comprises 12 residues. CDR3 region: CASRTGANVLTF. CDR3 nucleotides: TGTGCCAGCCGAACTGGGGCCAACGTCCTGACTTTC.

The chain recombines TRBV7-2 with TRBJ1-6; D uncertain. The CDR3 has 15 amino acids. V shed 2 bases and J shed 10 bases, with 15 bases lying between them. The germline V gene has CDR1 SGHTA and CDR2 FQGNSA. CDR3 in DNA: TGTGCCAGCAGCTTAACGGACGGCTCAAGGTCACCCCTCCACTTT. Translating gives CASSLTDGSRSPLHF.

The DNA for the CDR3 is TGTGCCAGCAGTGTTACGGACAGGGGAATCTACGAGCAGTACTTC. Translating gives CASSVTDRGIYEQYF. The chain has TRBV6-1 and TRBJ2-7, with 9 bases lining up with TRBD1. V lost 4 bases and J lost 3; bases outside the gene matches: 7. Germline V gene sequence: CDR1 MNHNS, CDR2 SASEGT. CDR3 length: 15 residues.

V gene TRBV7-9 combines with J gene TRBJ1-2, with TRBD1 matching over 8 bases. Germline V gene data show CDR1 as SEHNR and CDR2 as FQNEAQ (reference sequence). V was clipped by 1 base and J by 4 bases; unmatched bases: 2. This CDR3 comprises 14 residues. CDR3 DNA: TGTGCCAGCAGCTTAGGACAGGGGCTCTATGGCTACACCTTC. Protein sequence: CASSLGQGLYGYTF. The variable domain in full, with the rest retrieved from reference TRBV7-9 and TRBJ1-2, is DTGVSQNPRHKITKRGQNVTFRCDPISEHNRLYWYRQTLGQGPEFLTYFQNEAQLEKSRLLSDRFSAERPKGSFSTLEIQRTEQGDSAMYLCASSLGQGLYGYTFGSGTRLTVV.

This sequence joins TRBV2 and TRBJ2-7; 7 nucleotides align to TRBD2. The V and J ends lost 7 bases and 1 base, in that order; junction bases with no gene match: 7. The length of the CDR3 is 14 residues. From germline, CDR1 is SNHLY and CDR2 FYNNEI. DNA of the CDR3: TGTGCCAGCAAGCGGCTAGCGGAGTCCTACGAGCAGTACTTC. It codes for CASKRLAESYEQYF.

The CDR3 DNA reads TGTGCCAGCAGCTTGGCAGGGACGAACACCGGGGAGCTGTTTTTT. As protein: CASSLAGTNTGELFF. The V and J genes are TRBV7-6 and TRBJ2-2; TRBD1 might be the D (5 bases). In germline, CDR1 is SGHVS, CDR2 FNYEAQ. Trimming took 3 bases from V and 0 from J, leaving 8 bases between them. The CDR3 loop spans 15 amino acids.

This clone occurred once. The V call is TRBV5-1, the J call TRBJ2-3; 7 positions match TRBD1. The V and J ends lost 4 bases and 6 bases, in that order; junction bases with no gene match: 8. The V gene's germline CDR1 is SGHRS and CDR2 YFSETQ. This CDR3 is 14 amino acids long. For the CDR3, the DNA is TGCGCCAGCAGCCCCCGGGGCAGGGGGGATACGCAGTATTTT. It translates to CASSPRGRGDTQYF. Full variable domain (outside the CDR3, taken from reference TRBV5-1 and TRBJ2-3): KAGVTQTPRYLIKTRGQQVTLSCSPISGHRSVSWYQQTPGQGLQFLFEYFSETQRNKGNFPGRFSGRQFSNSRSEMNVSTLELGDSALYLCASSPRGRGDTQYFGPGTRLTVL.

CDR3 DNA: TGTGCTAGTGGCCCAGGGAGGGGAAGCACAGATACGCAGTATTTT. It yields the protein CASGPGRGSTDTQYF. J is TRBJ2-3 and V is TRBV12-5; TRBD2 matches 7 bases. The germline CDR1 and CDR2 sequences are LGHNT and FRNRAP. V shed 6 bases and J 0 bases; nucleotides not matched to a gene: 6. This CDR3 spans 15 amino acids.

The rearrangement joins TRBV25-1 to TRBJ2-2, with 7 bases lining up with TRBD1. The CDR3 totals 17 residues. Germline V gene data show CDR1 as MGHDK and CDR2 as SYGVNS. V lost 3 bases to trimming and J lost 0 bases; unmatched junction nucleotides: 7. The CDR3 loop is CASSDRTGNPNTGELFF. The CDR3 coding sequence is TGTGCCAGCAGTGACCGGACAGGAAACCCGAACACCGGGGAGCTGTTTTTT.